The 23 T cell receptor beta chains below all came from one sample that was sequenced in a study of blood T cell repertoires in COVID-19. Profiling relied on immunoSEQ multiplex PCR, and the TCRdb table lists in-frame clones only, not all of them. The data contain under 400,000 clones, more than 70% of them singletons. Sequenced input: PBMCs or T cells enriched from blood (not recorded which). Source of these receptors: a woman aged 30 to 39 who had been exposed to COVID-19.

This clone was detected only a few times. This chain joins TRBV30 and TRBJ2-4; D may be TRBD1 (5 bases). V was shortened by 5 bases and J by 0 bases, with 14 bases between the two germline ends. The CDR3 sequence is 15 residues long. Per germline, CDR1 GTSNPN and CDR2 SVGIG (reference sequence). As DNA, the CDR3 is TGTGCCTGGGACGGAAAGGGGCTAGCCAAAAACATTCAGTACTTC. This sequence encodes CAWDGKGLAKNIQYF.

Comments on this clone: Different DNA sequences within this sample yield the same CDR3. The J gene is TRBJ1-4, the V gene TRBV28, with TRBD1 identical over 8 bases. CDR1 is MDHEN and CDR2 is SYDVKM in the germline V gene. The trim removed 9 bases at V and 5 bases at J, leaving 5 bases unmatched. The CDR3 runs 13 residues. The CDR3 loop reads CASTGGSNEKLFF. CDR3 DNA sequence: TGTGCCAGTACAGGGGGGTCAAATGAAAAACTGTTTTTT.

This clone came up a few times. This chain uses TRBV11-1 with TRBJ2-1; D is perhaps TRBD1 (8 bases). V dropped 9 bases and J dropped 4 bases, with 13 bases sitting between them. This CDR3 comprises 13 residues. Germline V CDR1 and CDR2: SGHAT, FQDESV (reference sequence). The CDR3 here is CASTGGGYNEQFF. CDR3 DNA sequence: TGTGCCAGTACAGGGGGGGGATACAATGAGCAGTTCTTC.

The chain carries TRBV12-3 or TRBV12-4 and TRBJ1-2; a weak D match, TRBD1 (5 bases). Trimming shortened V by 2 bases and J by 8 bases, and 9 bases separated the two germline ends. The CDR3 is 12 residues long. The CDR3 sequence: CASSLPGAGYTF. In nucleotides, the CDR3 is TGTGCCAGCAGTTTACCTGGGGCCGGCTACACCTTC.

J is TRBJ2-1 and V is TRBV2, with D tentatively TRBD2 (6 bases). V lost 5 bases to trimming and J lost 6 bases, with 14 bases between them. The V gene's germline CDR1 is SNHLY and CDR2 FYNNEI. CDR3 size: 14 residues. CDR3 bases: TGTGCCAGCAGTCTCCCAACTAGCTTCAATGAGCAGTTCTTC. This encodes CASSLPTSFNEQFF.

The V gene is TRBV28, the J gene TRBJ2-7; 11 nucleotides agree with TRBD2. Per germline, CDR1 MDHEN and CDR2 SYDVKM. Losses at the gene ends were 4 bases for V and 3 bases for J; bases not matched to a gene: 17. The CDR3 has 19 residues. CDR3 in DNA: TGTGCCAGCAGTTCGAGACTAGCGGGACCTCAATGGGCTTTCTACGAGCAGTACTTC. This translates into CASSSRLAGPQWAFYEQYF.

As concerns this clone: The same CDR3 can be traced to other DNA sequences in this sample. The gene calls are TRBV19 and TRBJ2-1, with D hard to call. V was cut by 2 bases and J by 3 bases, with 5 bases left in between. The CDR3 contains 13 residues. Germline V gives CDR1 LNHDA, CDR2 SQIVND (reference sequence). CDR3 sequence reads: CASSIPGYNEQFF. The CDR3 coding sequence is TGTGCCAGTAGTATACCAGGCTACAATGAGCAGTTCTTC.

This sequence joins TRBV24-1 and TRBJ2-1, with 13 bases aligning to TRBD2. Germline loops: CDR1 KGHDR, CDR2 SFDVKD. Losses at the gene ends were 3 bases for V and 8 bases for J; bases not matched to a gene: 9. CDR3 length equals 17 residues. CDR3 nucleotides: TGTGCCACCAGTGATCCCGGGACTAGCGGGATAATGGATGAGCAGTTCTTC. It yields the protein CATSDPGTSGIMDEQFF.

The CDR3 here is CASISPFTGVGDGYTF. The CDR3 DNA sequence: TGTGCCAGCATCTCCCCTTTTACAGGGGTAGGTGATGGCTACACCTTC. The V call is TRBV7-3, the J call TRBJ1-2, with TRBD1 matching 7 bases. V shed 7 bases and J 6 bases; nucleotides not matched to a gene: 17. The CDR3 sequence is 16 residues long. Germline V gene data show CDR1 as SGHTA and CDR2 as FQGTGA.

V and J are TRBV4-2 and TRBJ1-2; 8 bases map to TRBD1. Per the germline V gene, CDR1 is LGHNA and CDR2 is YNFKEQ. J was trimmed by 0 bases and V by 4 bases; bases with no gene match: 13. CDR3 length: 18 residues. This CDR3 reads CASSPGRTGLGANYGYTF. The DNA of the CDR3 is TGTGCCAGCAGCCCGGGACGGACAGGGCTCGGGGCTAACTATGGCTACACCTTC.

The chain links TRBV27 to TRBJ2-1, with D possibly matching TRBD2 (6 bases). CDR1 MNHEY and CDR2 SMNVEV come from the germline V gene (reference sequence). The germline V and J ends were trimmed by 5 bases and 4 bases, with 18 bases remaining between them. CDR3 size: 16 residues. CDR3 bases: TGTGCCAGCAGTACCTCCGGGACTCAACATTACAATGAGCAGTTCTTC. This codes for CASSTSGTQHYNEQFF.

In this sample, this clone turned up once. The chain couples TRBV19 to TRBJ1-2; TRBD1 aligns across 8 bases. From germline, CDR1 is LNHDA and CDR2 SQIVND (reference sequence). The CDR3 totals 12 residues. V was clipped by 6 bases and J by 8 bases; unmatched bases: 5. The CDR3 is CASRTGVYGYTF. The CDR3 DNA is TGTGCCAGTAGGACAGGGGTGTACGGCTACACCTTC. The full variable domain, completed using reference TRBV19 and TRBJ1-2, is DGGITQSPKYLFRKEGQNVTLSCEQNLNHDAMYWYRQDPGQGLRLIYYSQIVNDFQKGDIAEGYSVSREKKESFPLTVTSAQKNPTAFYLCASRTGVYGYTFGSGTRLTVV.

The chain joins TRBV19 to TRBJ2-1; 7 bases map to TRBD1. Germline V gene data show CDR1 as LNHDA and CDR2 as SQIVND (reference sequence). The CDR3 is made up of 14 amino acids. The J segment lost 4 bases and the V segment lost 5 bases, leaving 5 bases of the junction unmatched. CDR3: CASSEGAVYNEQFF. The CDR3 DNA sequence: TGTGCCAGTAGTGAGGGGGCCGTTTACAATGAGCAGTTCTTC.

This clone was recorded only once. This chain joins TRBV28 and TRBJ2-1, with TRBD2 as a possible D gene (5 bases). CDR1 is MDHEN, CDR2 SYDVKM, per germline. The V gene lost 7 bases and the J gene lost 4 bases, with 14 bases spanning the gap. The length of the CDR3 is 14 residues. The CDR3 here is CASTDPGGYNEQFF. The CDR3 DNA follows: TGTGCCAGCACCGATCCGGGCGGGTACAATGAGCAGTTCTTC. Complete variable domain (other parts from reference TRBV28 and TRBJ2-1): DVKVTQSSRYLVKRTGEKVFLECVQDMDHENMFWYRQDPGLGLRLIYFSYDVKMKEKGDIPEGYSVSREKKERFSLILESASTNQTSMYLCASTDPGGYNEQFFGPGTRLTVL.

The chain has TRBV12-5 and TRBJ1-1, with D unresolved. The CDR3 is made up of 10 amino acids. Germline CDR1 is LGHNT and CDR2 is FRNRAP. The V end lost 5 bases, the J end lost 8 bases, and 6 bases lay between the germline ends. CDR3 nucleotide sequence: TGTGCTAGTGGTGGAGAGGAAGCTTTCTTT. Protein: CASGGEEAFF.

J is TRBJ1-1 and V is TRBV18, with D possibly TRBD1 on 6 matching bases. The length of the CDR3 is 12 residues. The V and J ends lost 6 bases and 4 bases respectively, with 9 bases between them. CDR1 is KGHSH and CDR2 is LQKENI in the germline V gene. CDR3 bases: TGTGCCAGCTCGCAAGGGGGCACTGAAGCTTTCTTT. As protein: CASSQGGTEAFF.

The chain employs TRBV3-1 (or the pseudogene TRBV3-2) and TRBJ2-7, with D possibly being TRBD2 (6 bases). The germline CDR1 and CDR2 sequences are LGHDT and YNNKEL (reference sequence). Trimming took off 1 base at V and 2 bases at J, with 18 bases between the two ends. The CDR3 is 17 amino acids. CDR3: CASSQGMNLAAPYEQYF. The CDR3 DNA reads TGTGCCAGCAGCCAAGGAATGAACTTAGCGGCTCCCTACGAGCAGTACTTC.

The CDR3 protein is CASGLFWDSYPRSGANVLTF. CDR3 bases: TGTGCTAGTGGTTTGTTTTGGGACTCTTACCCCCGGTCTGGGGCCAACGTCCTGACTTTC. The chain joins TRBV12-5 to TRBJ2-6; a weak D match, TRBD2 (6 bases). V lost 2 bases and J lost 1, with 21 bases in between. Looked up from germline, CDR1 is LGHNT and CDR2 is FRNRAP. This CDR3 has 20 residues.

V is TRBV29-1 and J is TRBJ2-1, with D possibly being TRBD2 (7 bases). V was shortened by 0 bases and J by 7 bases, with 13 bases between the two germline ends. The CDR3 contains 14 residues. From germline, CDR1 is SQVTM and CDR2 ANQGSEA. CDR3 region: CSVEEVGGVNEQFF. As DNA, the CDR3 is TGCAGCGTTGAAGAAGTAGGGGGGGTAAATGAGCAGTTCTTC.

The CDR3 DNA sequence: TGTGCCAGCACCAACCCGACTAGCGGGAGAACGAACACCGGGGAGCTGTTTTTT. Protein product: CASTNPTSGRTNTGELFF. This chain uses TRBV28 with TRBJ2-2; 12 bases match TRBD2. The germline V gene has CDR1 MDHEN and CDR2 SYDVKM. CDR3 length equals 18 residues. V dropped 7 bases and J dropped 0; count of bases not matched to a gene: 9. Full variable domain (outside the CDR3, taken from reference TRBV28 and TRBJ2-2): DVKVTQSSRYLVKRTGEKVFLECVQDMDHENMFWYRQDPGLGLRLIYFSYDVKMKEKGDIPEGYSVSREKKERFSLILESASTNQTSMYLCASTNPTSGRTNTGELFFGEGSRLTVL.

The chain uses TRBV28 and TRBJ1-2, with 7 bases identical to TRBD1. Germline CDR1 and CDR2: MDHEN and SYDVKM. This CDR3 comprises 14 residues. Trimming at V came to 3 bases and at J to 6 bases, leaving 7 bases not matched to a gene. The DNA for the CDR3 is TGTGCCAGCAGTTTGAAGGGGGCGAGGGATGGCTACACCTTC. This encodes CASSLKGARDGYTF.

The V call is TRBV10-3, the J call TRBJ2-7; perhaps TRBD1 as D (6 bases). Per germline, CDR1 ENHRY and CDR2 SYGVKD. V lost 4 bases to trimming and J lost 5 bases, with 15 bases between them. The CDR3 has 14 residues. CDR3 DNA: TGTGCCATCAGTGTGAGGCAGGGGATCGACGAGCAGTACTTC. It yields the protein CAISVRQGIDEQYF.

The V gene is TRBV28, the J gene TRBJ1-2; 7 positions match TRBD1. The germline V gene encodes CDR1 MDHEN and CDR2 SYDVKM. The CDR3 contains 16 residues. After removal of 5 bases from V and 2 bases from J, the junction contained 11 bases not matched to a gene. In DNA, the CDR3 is TGTGCCAGCAGTACACCCCGCCGACAGGGCAACTATGGCTACACCTTC. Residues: CASSTPRRQGNYGYTF.